One T cell receptor beta chain is described in this entry. The data were obtained in a study of blood T cell repertoires in COVID-19. About the study: Samples came from the United States, Italy and Spain, spanning acute and convalescent COVID-19. The analysed material was cDNA or gDNA that came from T cells, B-cell-depleted T cells, or PBMCs.

Original processing methods: Reference gene primer amplification gave nucleated cell count estimates. The repertoire was sequenced with immunoSEQ multiplex PCR; TCRdb's copy has only in-frame clones and lacks some. Clone size and the V and J calls come from that table; the DNA yielded D and trimming. The profile shows over 150,000 clones, just under 85% of them singletons. Germline V lookup: CDR1 SEHNR, CDR2 FQNEAQ (reference sequence). Unmatched junction bases numbered 4, after V lost 2 bases and J lost 4 bases. CDR3 length: 15 residues. Sequencing input: peripheral blood. The J gene is TRBJ2-7, the V gene TRBV7-9, with TRBD2 matching 11 bases. The source is a human donor with acute or convalescent COVID-19. The donor label of this sample is uncertain. The CDR3 spells CASSLPASGRYEQYF. Here the CDR3 DNA reads TGTGCCAGCAGCTTACCCGCTAGCGGGAGGTACGAGCAGTACTTC.